The 20 T cell receptor beta chains below were found in one sample sequenced in a study of blood T cells in healthy people across ages. Through a sample-barcoded 5' primer and a J-beta primer mix, a second PCR was run for 7 to 11 cycles. From the 5' RACE reads, TCRdb called clonotypes with MiXCR, one entry per CDR3 protein. Here the sample spans roughly 800,000 distinct CDR3 sequences, 58% being singletons. The sample comprised blood. The receptors were gathered from a man under 40 in good health.

Note on this clonotype: At one of its ends the junction is not consistent with the germline gene, which may arise from a read error. V usage is TRBV9 and J usage is TRBJ1-2, with D hard to call. The CDR3 loop spans 14 amino acids. CDR1 is SGDLS, CDR2 YYNGEE, per germline. The CDR3 region is CVSSVDPTNYGYTF. The CDR3 DNA is TGTGTCAGCAGCGTAGATCCGACTAACTATGGCTACACCTTC. The entire variable domain, with the rest obtained from reference TRBV9 and TRBJ1-2, is as follows: DSGVTQTPKHLITATGQRVTLRCSPRSGDLSVYWYQQSLDQGLQFLIQYYNGEERAKGNILERFSAQQFPDLHSELNLSSLELGDSALYFCVSSVDPTNYGYTFGSGTRLTVV.

J is TRBJ2-5 and V is TRBV29-1; weak D call: TRBD2 (6 bases). The DNA end favors TRBJ2-7, so the J call may be wrong. Looked up from germline, CDR1 is SQVTM and CDR2 is ANQGSEA. CDR3 length: 14 residues. CDR3 DNA: TGCAGCGTTGAGGGTGCGGGAAGGGGAACCGAGCAGTACTTC. This gives the protein CSVEGAGRGTEQYF.

The rearrangement links TRBV4-2 to TRBJ1-2; TRBD1 might be the D (5 bases). Trimming removed 0 bases from V and 3 bases from J, with 11 bases in between. Germline V gene data show CDR1 as LGHNA and CDR2 as YNFKEQ. The CDR3 totals 15 residues. The CDR3 loop is CASSQDVDSYYGYTF. In nucleotides, the CDR3 is TGTGCCAGCAGCCAAGATGTCGACAGCTACTATGGCTACACCTTC.

The rearrangement uses TRBV2 and TRBJ2-7; TRBD2 is a possible D gene (5 bases). The ends were cut back, 6 bases at V and 2 bases at J, with 14 bases in the middle. Per the germline V gene, CDR1 is SNHLY and CDR2 is FYNNEI. The CDR3 is made up of 14 amino acids. CDR3 loop: CASRVQRDTYEQYF. The CDR3, as DNA: TGTGCCAGCAGGGTACAGAGGGATACCTACGAGCAGTACTTC.

This clonotype occurred a few times. The V gene is TRBV7-2, the J gene TRBJ2-7; D is unclear. The end of the DNA aligns better with TRBJ2-5, so the J call may be wrong. This CDR3 contains 13 residues. Germline V gene lookup returns CDR1 SGHTA and CDR2 FQGNSA. The chain's CDR3 is CASSLAMVETQYF. CDR3 coding DNA: TGTGCCAGCAGCTTAGCGATGGTAGAGACCCAGTACTTC.

The gene calls are TRBV20-1 and TRBJ2-3; 10 bases are a match to TRBD2. Trimming removed 4 bases from V and 2 bases from J; junction bases left unmatched: 3. The CDR3 sequence is 14 residues long. Germline CDR1 DFQATT, CDR2 SNEGSKA (reference sequence). CDR3 loop: CSAIGLADTDTQYF. In DNA, the CDR3 is TGCAGTGCTATAGGACTAGCGGACACAGATACGCAGTATTTT.

The chain has TRBV20-1 and TRBJ1-1; D remains unclear. This CDR3 has 14 residues. Germline CDR1 reads DFQATT; CDR2 reads SNEGSKA (reference sequence). The germline V and J ends were trimmed by 6 bases and 2 bases, with 16 bases remaining between them. For the CDR3, the DNA is TGCAGTGCAACGGAGGTAGGTGGTAACACTGAAGCTTTCTTT. Its protein product is CSATEVGGNTEAFF.

The V gene is TRBV3-1, the J gene TRBJ2-5; D remains unclear. Judging by the DNA end, TRBJ2-7 fits better; the J call may be wrong. Germline V gene lookup returns CDR1 LGHDT and CDR2 YNNKEL (reference sequence). CDR3 length: 12 residues. The CDR3 is CASSQSADEQYF. As DNA, the CDR3 is TGTGCCAGCAGCCAAAGCGCGGACGAGCAGTACTTC.

J is TRBJ2-7 and V is TRBV7-9; 7 positions agree with TRBD2. Germline V gene data show CDR1 as SEHNR and CDR2 as FQNEAQ (reference sequence). The CDR3 has 14 residues. V was clipped by 8 bases and J by 5 bases; unmatched bases: 12. The CDR3, as DNA: TGTGCCAGCGGCCAGAGAGCGGGGTCCCACGAGCAGTACTTC. Translation: CASGQRAGSHEQYF.

The chain has TRBV7-2 and TRBJ1-2; possibly TRBD1 for D (6 bases). V was pared by 1 base and J by 4 bases, with 22 bases between. There are 18 residues in the CDR3. The germline CDR1 and CDR2 sequences are SGHTA and FQGNSA. CDR3 nucleotides: TGTGCCAGCAGCTTAGGAGTGGCGGGGGGCTATTCTGGCTATGGCTACACCTTC. Amino acid sequence: CASSLGVAGGYSGYGYTF.

This clonotype was found a few times. This chain uses TRBV10-2 with TRBJ2-7; a weak D match, TRBD2 (6 bases). Between the trimmed V and J ends, which lost 6 bases and 1 base, there was a span of 13 bases. CDR1 and CDR2 (germline): WSHSY, SAAADI. This CDR3 comprises 14 residues. CDR3 loop: CASSPGLTSYEQYF. CDR3 DNA: TGCGCCAGCAGCCCGGGACTTACGTCCTACGAGCAGTACTTC.

This clonotype was seen only once. The V gene is TRBV6-2 or TRBV6-3, the J gene TRBJ2-1; the match to TRBD2 covers 12 bases. The trim removed 6 bases at V and 7 bases at J, leaving 10 bases unmatched. The CDR3 is 16 residues long. CDR1 and CDR2 (germline): MNHEY, SVGEGT. The CDR3 loop reads CASSPATSGSPNEQFF. The CDR3 DNA follows: TGTGCCAGCAGCCCGGCGACTAGCGGGAGTCCGAATGAGCAGTTCTTC.

This chain joins TRBV5-8 and TRBJ2-7; 7 nucleotides align to TRBD1. Looked up from germline, CDR1 is SGHTS and CDR2 is YDEGEE. This CDR3 contains 14 residues. V shed 6 bases, J shed 2 bases, and the junction held 8 bases outside the gene matches. In nucleotides, the CDR3 is TGTGCCAGCATCAACTCCGGGACAGCCTACGAGCAGTACTTC. As protein: CASINSGTAYEQYF.

This clonotype came up a few times. The chain is built from TRBV20-1 and TRBJ2-1; TRBD2 matches at 13 bases. V dropped 2 bases and J dropped 15; count of bases not matched to a gene: 13. CDR3 size: 15 residues. Germline V lookup: CDR1 DFQATT, CDR2 SNEGSKA (reference sequence). The CDR3 protein is CSARPPKTSGGVGFF. In nucleotides, the CDR3 is TGCAGTGCTAGACCCCCCAAAACTAGCGGGGGGGTCGGGTTCTTC.

This clonotype was counted a few times. The chain combines TRBV10-3 with TRBJ2-7; either TRBD1 or TRBD2 may fit D (5 bases each). The CDR3 extends over 14 amino acids. The ends were cut back, 8 bases at V and 0 bases at J, with 14 bases in the middle. The germline gives CDR1 ENHRY, CDR2 SYGVKD. The CDR3 here is CAIGGGYLSYEQYF. The CDR3 region has the DNA TGTGCCATCGGTGGGGGATATCTCTCCTACGAGCAGTACTTC.

The chain joins TRBV7-2 to TRBJ2-3; 12 nucleotides line up with TRBD2. The germline V gene has CDR1 SGHTA and CDR2 FQGNSA. This CDR3 is 17 amino acids long. V shed 3 bases and J 3 bases; nucleotides not matched to a gene: 7. CDR3 in amino acids: CASSFLLAGGWTDTQYF. As DNA, the CDR3 is TGTGCCAGCAGCTTCCTACTAGCGGGAGGATGGACAGATACGCAGTATTTT.

The chain is built from TRBV20-1 and TRBJ2-5; 7 nucleotides match TRBD2. Germline V gives CDR1 DFQATT, CDR2 SNEGSKA (reference sequence). Trimming cost V 0 bases and J 1 base; bases outside gene matches: 5. The CDR3 is 15 amino acids. Written as DNA, the CDR3 is TGCAGTGCTAGAGATATCGCGGGAGCCCAAGAGACCCAGTACTTC. Amino acid sequence: CSARDIAGAQETQYF.

The chain links TRBV30 to TRBJ1-1, with a tentative D call TRBD1 (6 bases). The CDR3 has 12 residues. Per germline, CDR1 GTSNPN and CDR2 SVGIG (reference sequence). Trimming cost V 2 bases and J 4 bases, with 8 bases left between them. CDR3 bases: TGTGCCTGGAGTCAGGGGAGCACTGAAGCTTTCTTT. Its protein product is CAWSQGSTEAFF.

This chain uses TRBV4-3 with TRBJ2-1; 9 bases are a match to TRBD1. CDR1 is LGHNA and CDR2 is YSLEER in the germline V gene. V was pared by 4 bases and J by 9 bases, with 7 bases of the junction left unmatched. The CDR3 spans 14 residues. In DNA, the CDR3 is TGCGCCAGCAGCCCCGGGACAGGGAGTTTTGAGCAGTTCTTC. It codes for CASSPGTGSFEQFF.

The chain employs TRBV6-5 and TRBJ1-6; D is unresolved. In germline, CDR1 is MNHEY, CDR2 SVGAGI. Trimming left V 6 bases short and J 0 bases short, with 12 bases between. The CDR3 covers 16 residues. CDR3 residues: CASRATGYSYNSPLHF. CDR3 nucleotides: TGTGCCAGCAGAGCTACGGGTTACTCCTATAATTCACCCCTCCACTTT.